This T cell receptor beta chain was sequenced in a study of CD8+ T cells in alopecia areata. Study results and caveats: Treatment with tofacitinib significantly lowered scalp clonality and reduced expanded CD8+ clones among the top 100. Compared with normal scalp, lesional scalp had higher clonality and more expanded CD8+ clones. Many of the expanded lesional clones endured in scalp and blood while on tofacitinib.

A remark on this clone: Its antigen remains unidentified.

RNA was isolated and reverse transcribed to cDNA, the sequencing template. The data were produced by immunoSEQ multiplex PCR, yet TCRdb's version contains in-frame clones alone and is incomplete. The sample holds 150,000 or so clones, less than 70% seen once. Stated treatment: oral pan-JAK inhibitor, 5-10 mg twice daily. The CDR3 runs 15 residues. V gave up 3 bases and J gave up 4 bases, with 16 bases separating them. CDR1 is SGDLS and CDR2 is YYNGEE in the germline V gene. This TCR derives from a human donor with alopecia areata. Material: CD8+ T cells sorted from blood, obtained at week 4, from a patient treated with tofacitinib. The V and J genes are TRBV9 and TRBJ1-1; TRBD1 might be the D (5 bases). Here the CDR3 DNA reads TGTGCCAGCAGCGAACAGAGAGGGGAGCGCACTGAAGCTTTCTTT. It is translated as CASSEQRGERTEAFF. The full variable domain, in which reference TRBV9 and TRBJ1-1 provide the parts outside the CDR3, is DSGVTQTPKHLITATGQRVTLRCSPRSGDLSVYWYQQSLDQGLQFLIQYYNGEERAKGNILERFSAQQFPDLHSELNLSSLELGDSALYFCASSEQRGERTEAFFGQGTRLTVV.